This TCR beta chain emerged from a study of blood T cell repertoires in COVID-19. For the study at large: Both acute and convalescent COVID-19 samples were obtained from the United States, Italy and Spain.

The repertoire was sequenced with immunoSEQ multiplex PCR; TCRdb's copy has only in-frame clones and lacks some. The data show around 140,000 clones, with 85% to 90% seen just once and 2.5% to 3% held by the top ten. The CDR3 sequence is 15 residues long. V trimming: 0 bases; J trimming: 0 bases; junction bases outside the gene matches: 1. Germline V gene lookup returns CDR1 MGHRA and CDR2 YSYEKL. The sequencing sample was made of peripheral blood. The clonotype comes from a man aged 55 to 70 with active or convalescent COVID-19. The J gene is TRBJ2-5, the V gene TRBV4-1; 7 nucleotides align to TRBD2. This CDR3 is CASSQDGTNQETQYF. The CDR3, as DNA: TGCGCCAGCAGCCAAGACGGGACTAACCAAGAGACCCAGTACTTC.